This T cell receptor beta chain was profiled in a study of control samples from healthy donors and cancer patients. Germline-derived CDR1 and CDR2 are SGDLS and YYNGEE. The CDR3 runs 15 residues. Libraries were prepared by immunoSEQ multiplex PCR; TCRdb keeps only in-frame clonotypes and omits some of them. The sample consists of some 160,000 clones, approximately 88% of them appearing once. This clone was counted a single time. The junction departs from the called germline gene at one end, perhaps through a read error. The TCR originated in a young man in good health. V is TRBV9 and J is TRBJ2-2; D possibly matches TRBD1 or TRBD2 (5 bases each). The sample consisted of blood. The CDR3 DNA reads TGTGCCAGCAGCGCTCCCTGGGGGAACCCCGGGGAGCTGTTTTTT. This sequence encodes CASSAPWGNPGELFF.